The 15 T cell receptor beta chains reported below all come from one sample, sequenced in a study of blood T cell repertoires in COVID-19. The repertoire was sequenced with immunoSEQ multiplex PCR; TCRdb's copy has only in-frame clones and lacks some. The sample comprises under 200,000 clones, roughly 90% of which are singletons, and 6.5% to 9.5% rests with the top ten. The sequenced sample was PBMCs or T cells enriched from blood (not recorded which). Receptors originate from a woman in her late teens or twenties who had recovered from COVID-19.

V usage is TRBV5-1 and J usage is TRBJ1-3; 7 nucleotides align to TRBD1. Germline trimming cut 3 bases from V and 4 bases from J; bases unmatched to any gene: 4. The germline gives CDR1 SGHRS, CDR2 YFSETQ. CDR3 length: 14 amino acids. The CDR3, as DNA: TGCGCCAGCAGCTGGCCGGGACAGGGAAACACCATATATTTT. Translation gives CASSWPGQGNTIYF.

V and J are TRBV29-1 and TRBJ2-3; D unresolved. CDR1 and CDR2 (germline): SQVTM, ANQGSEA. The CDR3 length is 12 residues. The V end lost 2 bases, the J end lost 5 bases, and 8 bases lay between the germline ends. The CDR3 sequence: CSVELRIDTQYF. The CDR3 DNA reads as TGCAGCGTTGAATTGCGGATAGATACGCAGTATTTT.

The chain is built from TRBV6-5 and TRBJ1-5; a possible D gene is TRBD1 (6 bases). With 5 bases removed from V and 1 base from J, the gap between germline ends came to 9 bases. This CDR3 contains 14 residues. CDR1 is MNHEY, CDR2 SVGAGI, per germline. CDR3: CASSLGQSNQPQHF. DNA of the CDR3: TGTGCCAGCAGTCTTGGACAGAGCAATCAGCCCCAGCATTTT.

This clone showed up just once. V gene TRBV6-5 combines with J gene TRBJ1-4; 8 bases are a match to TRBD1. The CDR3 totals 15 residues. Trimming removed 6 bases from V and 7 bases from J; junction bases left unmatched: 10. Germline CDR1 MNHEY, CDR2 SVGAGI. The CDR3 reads CASRSMTGVFEKLFF. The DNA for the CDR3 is TGTGCCAGCAGATCGATGACAGGGGTATTTGAAAAACTGTTTTTT.

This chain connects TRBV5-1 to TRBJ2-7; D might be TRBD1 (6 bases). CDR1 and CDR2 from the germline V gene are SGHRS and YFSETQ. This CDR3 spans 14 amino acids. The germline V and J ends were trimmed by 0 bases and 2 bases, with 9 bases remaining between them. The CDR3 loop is CASSLGQATYEQYF. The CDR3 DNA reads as TGCGCCAGCAGCTTGGGACAGGCAACCTACGAGCAGTACTTC.

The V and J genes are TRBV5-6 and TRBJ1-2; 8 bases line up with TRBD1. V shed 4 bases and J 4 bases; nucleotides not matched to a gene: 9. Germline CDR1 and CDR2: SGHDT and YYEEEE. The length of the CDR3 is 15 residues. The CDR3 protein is CASSPGTGQPYGYTF. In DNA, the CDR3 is TGTGCCAGCAGCCCGGGGACAGGTCAACCCTATGGCTACACCTTC.

In DNA form, the CDR3 reads TGTGCCAGCAGCGTAGTTGGCAGGGATAATTCACCCCTCCACTTT. It is translated as CASSVVGRDNSPLHF. This chain connects TRBV9 to TRBJ1-6; maybe TRBD1 (5 bases). CDR3 length equals 15 residues. V dropped 0 bases and J dropped 5 bases, with 9 bases sitting between them. Germline assignment: CDR1 SGDLS and CDR2 YYNGEE.

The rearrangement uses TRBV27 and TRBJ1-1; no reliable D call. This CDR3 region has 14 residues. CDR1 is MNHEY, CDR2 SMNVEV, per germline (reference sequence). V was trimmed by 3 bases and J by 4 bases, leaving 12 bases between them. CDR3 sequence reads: CASSLAGKPTEAFF. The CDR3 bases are TGTGCCAGCAGTTTGGCAGGTAAACCCACTGAAGCTTTCTTT.

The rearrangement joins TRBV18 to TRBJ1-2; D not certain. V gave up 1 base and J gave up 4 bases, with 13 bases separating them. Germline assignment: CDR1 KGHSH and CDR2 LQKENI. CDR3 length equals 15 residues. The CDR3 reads CASSPRTQDPYGYTF. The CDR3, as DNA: TGTGCCAGCTCACCACGGACTCAGGATCCCTATGGCTACACCTTC.

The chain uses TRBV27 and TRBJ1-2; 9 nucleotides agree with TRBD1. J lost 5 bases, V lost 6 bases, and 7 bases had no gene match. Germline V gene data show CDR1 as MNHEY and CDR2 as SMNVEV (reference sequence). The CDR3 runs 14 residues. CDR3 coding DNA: TGTGCCAGCAGAGGGACAGGGTTCCGGTATGGCTACACCTTC. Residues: CASRGTGFRYGYTF.

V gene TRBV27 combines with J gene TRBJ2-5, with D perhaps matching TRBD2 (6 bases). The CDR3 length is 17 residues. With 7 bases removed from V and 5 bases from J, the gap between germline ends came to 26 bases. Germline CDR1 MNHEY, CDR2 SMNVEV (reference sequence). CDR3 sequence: CASTLKLGPPGEETQYF. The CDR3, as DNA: TGTGCCAGCACCCTAAAATTGGGACCTCCGGGGGAGGAGACCCAGTACTTC.

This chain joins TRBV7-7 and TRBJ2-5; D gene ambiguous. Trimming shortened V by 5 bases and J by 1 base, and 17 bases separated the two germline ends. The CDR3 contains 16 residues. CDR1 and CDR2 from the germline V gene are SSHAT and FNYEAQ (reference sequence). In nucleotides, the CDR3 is TGTGCCAGCAGCCCCCGGGTAGATTTATCCCAAGAGACCCAGTACTTC. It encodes CASSPRVDLSQETQYF.

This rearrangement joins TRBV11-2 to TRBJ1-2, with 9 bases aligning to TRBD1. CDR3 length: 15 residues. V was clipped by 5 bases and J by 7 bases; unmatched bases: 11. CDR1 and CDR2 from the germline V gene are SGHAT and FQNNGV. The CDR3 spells CASSPRPGQGIGYTF. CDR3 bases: TGTGCCAGCAGCCCGCGCCCGGGACAGGGAATTGGCTACACCTTC.

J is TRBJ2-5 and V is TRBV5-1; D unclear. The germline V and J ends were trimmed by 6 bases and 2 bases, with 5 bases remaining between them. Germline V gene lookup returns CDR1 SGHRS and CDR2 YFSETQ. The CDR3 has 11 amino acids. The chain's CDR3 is CASTTQETQYF. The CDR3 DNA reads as TGCGCCAGCACCACTCAAGAGACCCAGTACTTC.

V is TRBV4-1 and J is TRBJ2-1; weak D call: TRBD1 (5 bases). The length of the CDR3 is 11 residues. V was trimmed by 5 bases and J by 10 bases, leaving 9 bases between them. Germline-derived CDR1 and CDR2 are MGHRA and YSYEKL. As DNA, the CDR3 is TGCGCCAGCAGCAGGGGTGACGAGCAGTTCTTC. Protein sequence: CASSRGDEQFF.